This TCR beta chain derives from a study of T cells in Graves' hyperthyroidism and ophthalmopathy. Study-wide results and limits: Ophthalmopathy was distinguished from stable hyperthyroidism by 13 V-J signatures.

Template material for amplifying TCR beta CDR3 regions consisted of RNA transcripts. First-round RT-PCR with HTBI primers amplified the TCR CDR3 region. TCRdb independently ran MiXCR on the multiplex PCR reads; one entry per CDR3 protein. The top ten clones hold 19% of a sample with 500,000 to 600,000 distinct CDR3 sequences, 46% of them seen once. Regarding this clonotype: Its antigen is not identified.

The TCR was taken from an adult woman with Graves' disease, either hyperthyroidism or ophthalmopathy (not recorded which). The sequenced sample consisted of peripheral blood or thyroid tissue (not recorded which).

CDR3 coding DNA: TGTGCCAGCAGTTCAGCGCGTCAGGGCGGCGAAAAACTGTTTTTT. This codes for CASSSARQGGEKLFF. The chain couples TRBV7-9 to TRBJ1-4; TRBD1 might be the D (5 bases). V lost 6 bases, J lost 8 bases, and 19 bases lay in between. Germline values: CDR1 SEHNR, CDR2 FQNEAQ (reference sequence). The CDR3 is 15 residues long.